This TCR beta chain is from a study of technical replicates of blood from a handful of donors. Sequenced by immunoSEQ multiplex PCR; TCRdb stores in-frame clones only, minus some. The repertoire has about 97,000 clones, around 96% of them found once; the top ten carry about 0.38%. A single count supports this clone. CDR1 SGHVS and CDR2 FQNEAQ come from the germline V gene. The J segment lost 3 bases and the V segment lost 2 bases, leaving 12 bases of the junction unmatched. The CDR3 covers 17 residues. This receptor was identified in a human donor in good health. The chain recombines TRBV7-8 with TRBJ2-7, with 8 bases that match TRBD1. Sequencing used T cells isolated from PBMCs. The CDR3: CASSLIRAGTGRYEQYF. The DNA of the CDR3 is TGTGCCAGCAGCTTAATCAGAGCCGGGACAGGTCGCTACGAGCAGTACTTC. The variable domain in full, completed from reference TRBV7-8 and TRBJ2-7, reads GAGVSQSPRYKVAKRGQDVALRCDPISGHVSLFWYQQALGQGPEFLTYFQNEAQLDKSGLPSDRFFAERPEGSVSTLKIQRTQQEDSAVYLCASSLIRAGTGRYEQYFGPGTRLTVT.